This TCR beta chain was captured in a study of cytomegalovirus exposure and HLA in healthy donors. General study findings and limits: Common viral pathogens were later found to be apparently linked to several of the most significant clusters.

CDR1 and CDR2 from the germline V gene are SGHRS and YFSETQ. The CDR3 has 14 amino acids. The V gene end was trimmed by 0 bases and the J gene end by 4 bases; junction bases not matched to a gene: 1. PCR amplification relied on 60 Vbeta primers (plus 13 Jbeta primers). Produced via immunoSEQ multiplex PCR; TCRdb's table is partial and in-frame only. The sample lists 95,000 to 150,000 clones; roughly three fifths were seen once. This clone was picked up a small number of times. The antigen is not known. The chain couples TRBV5-1 to TRBJ2-3; 8 bases are a match to TRBD2. Sequencing was carried out using PBMCs. This sequence was found in a man younger than 35 in good health and CMV-seronegative. Here the CDR3 reads CASSLGGGPDTQYF. The CDR3 nucleotides are TGCGCCAGCAGCTTGGGCGGGGGGCCAGATACGCAGTATTTT.